A selection of T cell receptor beta chains follows, all from one sample in a study of blood T cell repertoires in COVID-19. Assay: immunoSEQ multiplex PCR; the TCRdb copy retains only in-frame clones and omits some. The top ten clones hold less than 7% of a sample with 60,000 to 75,000 clones, approximately 79% of them seen once. The material sequenced was peripheral blood. These receptors were taken from a woman in her seventies with acute or convalescent COVID-19. Both conserved end residues are part of each CDR3. Each record gives: V gene, D gene, clone size, J gene, CDR3 protein, CDR3 DNA. A D gene is named only where the DNA matches it firmly. Rows may omit the clone size; those that give it use once, few, many or a size class.

V gene: TRBV11-3
D gene: -
clone size: -
J gene: TRBJ1-4
CDR3 protein: CATRHGEKLFF
CDR3 DNA: TGTGCCACCAGGCACGGGGAAAAACTGTTTTTT

V gene: TRBV5-4
D gene: -
clone size: -
J gene: TRBJ2-5
CDR3 protein: CASRRGGQTSRQETQYF
CDR3 DNA: TGTGCCAGCAGGAGAGGAGGGCAAACCTCCCGCCAAGAGACCCAGTACTTC

V gene: TRBV7-2
D gene: TRBD2
clone size: -
J gene: TRBJ2-3
CDR3 protein: CASSFRTSGGADTQYF
CDR3 DNA: TGTGCCAGCAGCTTTAGGACTAGCGGGGGTGCAGATACGCAGTATTTT

V gene: TRBV13
D gene: -
clone size: few
J gene: TRBJ1-4
CDR3 protein: CASSQGPTNEKLFF
CDR3 DNA: TGTGCCAGCAGCCAGGGGCCGACTAATGAAAAACTGTTTTTT

V gene: TRBV5-6
D gene: TRBD1
clone size: -
J gene: TRBJ1-2
CDR3 protein: CASSRGQHSNYGYTF
CDR3 DNA: TGTGCCAGCAGCCGGGGACAGCACTCTAACTATGGCTACACCTTC

V gene: TRBV18
D gene: TRBD1
clone size: -
J gene: TRBJ1-6
CDR3 protein: CASSPGQGKSPLHF
CDR3 DNA: TGTGCCAGCTCACCAGGACAGGGAAAATCACCCCTCCACTTT

V gene: TRBV9
D gene: TRBD2
clone size: -
J gene: TRBJ2-7
CDR3 protein: CASSVSPSGGFEQYF
CDR3 DNA: TGTGCCAGCAGCGTATCCCCCAGCGGGGGGTTCGAGCAGTACTTC

V gene: TRBV27
D gene: TRBD1
clone size: -
J gene: TRBJ1-1
CDR3 protein: CASKTTGGITEAFF
CDR3 DNA: TGTGCCAGCAAAACGACAGGGGGCATCACTGAAGCTTTCTTT

V gene: TRBV21-1
D gene: -
clone size: -
J gene: TRBJ1-2
CDR3 protein: CASSRLSLGYTF
CDR3 DNA: TGTGCCAGCAGCCGACTTTCCCTGGGCTACACCTTC

V gene: TRBV18
D gene: -
clone size: -
J gene: TRBJ2-1
CDR3 protein: CASSPWMQGAMGNEQFF
CDR3 DNA: TGTGCCAGCTCACCCTGGATGCAAGGGGCTATGGGGAATGAGCAGTTCTTC

V gene: TRBV6-2/TRBV6-3
D gene: -
clone size: -
J gene: TRBJ2-7
CDR3 protein: CASSYSQGSYEQYF
CDR3 DNA: TGTGCCAGCAGTTACTCGCAGGGGTCCTACGAGCAGTACTTC

V gene: TRBV10-2
D gene: -
clone size: -
J gene: TRBJ1-6
CDR3 protein: CASSDQTYNSPLHF
CDR3 DNA: TGCGCCAGCAGTGACCAGACATATAATTCACCCCTCCACTTT

V gene: TRBV24-1
D gene: -
clone size: -
J gene: TRBJ1-2
CDR3 protein: CATSDDIGYTF
CDR3 DNA: TGTGCCACCAGTGATGACATTGGCTACACCTTC

V gene: TRBV7-9
D gene: TRBD1
clone size: few
J gene: TRBJ2-2
CDR3 protein: CASSLESRTGKAGELFF
CDR3 DNA: TGTGCCAGCAGCTTAGAATCCCGGACAGGGAAGGCCGGGGAGCTGTTTTTT

V gene: TRBV5-1
D gene: TRBD1
clone size: -
J gene: TRBJ1-6
CDR3 protein: CASSLGQGANSPLHF
CDR3 DNA: TGCGCCAGCAGCTTGGGACAGGGGGCCAATTCACCCCTCCACTTT

V gene: TRBV5-1
D gene: -
clone size: -
J gene: TRBJ1-6
CDR3 protein: CASSLGQDNGNSPLHF
CDR3 DNA: TGCGCCAGCAGCTTGGGGCAGGACAACGGGAATTCACCCCTCCACTTT

V gene: TRBV3-1/TRBV3-2
D gene: -
clone size: -
J gene: TRBJ1-4
CDR3 protein: CASSPKSKMAGGISSEKLFF
CDR3 DNA: TGTGCCAGCAGTCCCAAGTCGAAAATGGCGGGGGGCATTTCCTCTGAAAAACTGTTTTTT